Presented here are 32 T cell receptor beta chains from one specimen sequenced in a study of blood T cell repertoires in COVID-19. Libraries were prepared by immunoSEQ multiplex PCR; TCRdb keeps only in-frame clonotypes and omits some of them. The sample lists 150,000 to 200,000 clones; approximately 83% were seen once. The sequencing sample was made of peripheral blood. These receptors all come from a human donor in a cohort sampled during active COVID-19.

The V call is TRBV27, the J call TRBJ1-6; D is uncertain. CDR1 and CDR2 (germline): MNHEY, SMNVEV (reference sequence). Trimming cost V 3 bases and J 10 bases, with 7 bases left between them. This CDR3 region has 12 residues. The CDR3: CASSLTGSPLHF. As DNA, the CDR3 is TGTGCCAGCAGTTTGACCGGGTCACCCCTCCACTTT.

The rearrangement links TRBV5-4 to TRBJ2-7; D remains unclear. Germline lookup yields CDR1 SGHNT and CDR2 YYREEE (reference sequence). Trimming shortened V by 4 bases and J by 0 bases, and 14 bases separated the two germline ends. The CDR3 extends over 15 amino acids. Written as DNA, the CDR3 is TGTGCCAGCAGCCCCCCAGGAAGAAGCTCCTACGAGCAGTACTTC. This sequence encodes CASSPPGRSSYEQYF.

The chain has TRBV7-9 and TRBJ1-5, with a weak D call TRBD1 (5 bases). Per germline, CDR1 SEHNR and CDR2 FQNEAQ (reference sequence). The CDR3 runs 15 residues. With 6 bases removed from V and 0 bases from J, the gap between germline ends came to 12 bases. Written as DNA, the CDR3 is TGTGCCAGCAGTCCAGGGATCGGTAGCAATCAGCCCCAGCATTTT. It yields the protein CASSPGIGSNQPQHF.

Comment on this clone: Additional DNA sequences in this sample encode the identical CDR3. V and J are TRBV2 and TRBJ2-7; no clear D. V was cut by 8 bases and J by 2 bases, with 4 bases left in between. This CDR3 spans 10 amino acids. The germline V gene has CDR1 SNHLY and CDR2 FYNNEI. In DNA, the CDR3 is TGTGCCAGCGGGCCCTACGAGCAGTACTTC. As protein: CASGPYEQYF.

V gene TRBV15 combines with J gene TRBJ2-7; weak D call: TRBD1 (5 bases). This CDR3 comprises 15 residues. Germline V gives CDR1 LNHNV, CDR2 YYDKDF (reference sequence). Trimming removed 0 bases from V and 1 base from J, with 10 bases in between. The CDR3 sequence is CATSREFAGSYEQYF. The CDR3 DNA sequence: TGTGCCACCAGCAGAGAGTTTGCAGGGTCCTACGAGCAGTACTTC.

This rearrangement joins TRBV7-2 to TRBJ2-7; D is unclear. CDR1 and CDR2 (germline): SGHTA, FQGNSA. V gave up 3 bases and J gave up 3 bases, with 9 bases separating them. The CDR3 length is 13 residues. Here the CDR3 DNA reads TGTGCCAGCAGCTTCGCGGCCTACTACGAGCAGTACTTC. Protein: CASSFAAYYEQYF.

V usage is TRBV5-1 and J usage is TRBJ1-1; TRBD1 matches at 9 bases. Germline trimming cut 8 bases from V and 1 base from J; bases unmatched to any gene: 12. The germline gives CDR1 SGHRS, CDR2 YFSETQ. The CDR3 extends over 16 amino acids. CDR3: CASRQGVALQNTEAFF. In DNA form, the CDR3 reads TGCGCCAGTCGACAGGGGGTGGCTCTTCAGAACACTGAAGCTTTCTTT.

The chain combines TRBV11-2 with TRBJ2-5; 14 nucleotides align to TRBD2. Germline-derived CDR1 and CDR2 are SGHAT and FQNNGV. This CDR3 has 19 amino acids. The trim removed 0 bases at V and 2 bases at J, leaving 8 bases unmatched. The CDR3 region is CASSLEGLAGAWGQETQYF. The CDR3 nucleotides read TGTGCCAGCAGCTTAGAGGGACTAGCGGGGGCCTGGGGACAAGAGACCCAGTACTTC.

The chain carries TRBV9 and TRBJ2-1, with D tentatively TRBD2 (5 bases). This CDR3 has 15 residues. The germline gives CDR1 SGDLS, CDR2 YYNGEE. V was cut by 0 bases and J by 5 bases, with 12 bases left in between. The CDR3 here is CASSVVGGFNNEQFF. The CDR3, as DNA: TGTGCCAGCAGCGTAGTAGGCGGGTTCAACAATGAGCAGTTCTTC.

V and J are TRBV2 and TRBJ2-1; 10 bases fit TRBD2. Germline CDR1 is SNHLY and CDR2 is FYNNEI. The V gene end was trimmed by 6 bases and the J gene end by 10 bases; junction bases not matched to a gene: 15. The CDR3 is made up of 16 amino acids. In DNA form, the CDR3 reads TGTGCCAGCAGGGCTAGACTAGCGGGTGGCTTGGGGGAGCAGTTCTTC. Protein: CASRARLAGGLGEQFF.

The chain is built from TRBV28 and TRBJ2-3; 9 bases map to TRBD2. CDR1 is MDHEN, CDR2 SYDVKM, per germline. V shed 4 bases, J shed 6 bases, and the junction held 8 bases outside the gene matches. This CDR3 comprises 15 residues. In DNA, the CDR3 is TGTGCCAGCAGTTGGCGCGGGAGGGCAGAGGATACGCAGTATTTT. Its protein is CASSWRGRAEDTQYF. The full variable domain, completed using reference TRBV28 and TRBJ2-3, is DVKVTQSSRYLVKRTGEKVFLECVQDMDHENMFWYRQDPGLGLRLIYFSYDVKMKEKGDIPEGYSVSREKKERFSLILESASTNQTSMYLCASSWRGRAEDTQYFGPGTRLTVL.

The genes are TRBV7-3 and TRBJ1-3; weak D call: TRBD1 (5 bases). The germline V gene encodes CDR1 SGHTA and CDR2 FQGTGA. The CDR3 runs to 15 residues. V lost 0 bases, J lost 2 bases, and 8 bases lay in between. CDR3 sequence reads: CASSLTTGAGNTIYF. In nucleotides, the CDR3 is TGTGCCAGCAGCTTAACGACGGGGGCTGGAAACACCATATATTTT.

The CDR3 spells CASSPTGEGAFF. In nucleotides, the CDR3 is TGTGCCAGCAGCCCGACGGGGGAGGGAGCTTTCTTT. This chain links TRBV3-1 (or the pseudogene TRBV3-2) with TRBJ1-1; a weak D match, TRBD1 (5 bases). Deletions cut 4 bases from V and 10 bases from J, with 13 bases between. CDR1 is LGHDT and CDR2 is YNNKEL in the germline V gene (reference sequence). CDR3 size: 12 residues.

This clone was counted only a few times. J is TRBJ2-7 and V is TRBV12-3 or TRBV12-4, with 8 bases matching TRBD1. The CDR3 is 13 residues long. The ends lost 8 bases at V and 3 bases at J; junction bases unmatched: 6. CDR3 sequence: CASGQGEYYEQYF. The CDR3 DNA reads as TGTGCCAGCGGACAGGGCGAATACTACGAGCAGTACTTC.

This rearrangement joins TRBV7-2 to TRBJ2-1; tentative D call: TRBD1 (5 bases). Germline CDR1 reads SGHTA; CDR2 reads FQGNSA. The CDR3 runs to 15 residues. With 5 bases removed from V and 4 bases from J, the gap between germline ends came to 15 bases. The CDR3 DNA follows: TGTGCCAGCAGCCATCTTCGACAGAATTACAATGAGCAGTTCTTC. Translating it yields CASSHLRQNYNEQFF. Based on the CDR3 plus reference TRBV7-2 and TRBJ2-1, the full variable domain is GAGVSQSPSNKVTEKGKDVELRCDPISGHTALYWYRQSLGQGLEFLIYFQGNSAPDKSGLPSDRFSAERTGGSVSTLTIQRTQQEDSAVYLCASSHLRQNYNEQFFGPGTRLTVL.

CDR3 sequence reads: CASSPPGSRNNSPLHF. The CDR3 coding sequence is TGTGCCAGCAGCCCCCCCGGTAGCCGGAATAATTCACCCCTCCACTTT. The chain links TRBV7-2 to TRBJ1-6; no firm D call. This CDR3 has 16 amino acids. Trimming stripped 5 bases from V and 5 bases from J, with 16 bases between. Germline CDR1 is SGHTA and CDR2 is FQGNSA.

CDR3: CASSAGTPGVLTF. The CDR3 DNA follows: TGTGCCAGTAGTGCCGGGACACCCGGCGTCCTGACTTTC. The chain carries TRBV19 and TRBJ2-6, with D perhaps TRBD1 (6 bases). The germline V and J ends were trimmed by 5 bases and 12 bases, with 14 bases remaining between them. CDR1 LNHDA and CDR2 SQIVND come from the germline V gene (reference sequence). This CDR3 has 13 amino acids. The full variable domain, rest sourced from reference TRBV19 and TRBJ2-6, is DGGITQSPKYLFRKEGQNVTLSCEQNLNHDAMYWYRQDPGQGLRLIYYSQIVNDFQKGDIAEGYSVSREKKESFPLTVTSAQKNPTAFYLCASSAGTPGVLTFGAGSRLTVL.

This clone was picked up a small number of times. V gene TRBV11-2 combines with J gene TRBJ1-4, with D unclear. The V gene's germline CDR1 is SGHAT and CDR2 FQNNGV. The V end lost 0 bases, the J end lost 6 bases, and 8 bases lay between the germline ends. The CDR3 runs to 14 residues. DNA for the CDR3: TGTGCCAGCAGCTTAGATGTGGGAGATGAAAAACTGTTTTTT. This translates into CASSLDVGDEKLFF.

The chain combines TRBV6-5 with TRBJ2-7; 7 positions agree with TRBD2. The CDR3 covers 15 residues. Per the germline V gene, CDR1 is MNHEY and CDR2 is SVGAGI. V lost 2 bases and J lost 3; bases outside the gene matches: 7. As DNA, the CDR3 is TGTGCCAGCAGTTACCAGGGAGGGACCGGCTACGAGCAGTACTTC. Translated, it gives CASSYQGGTGYEQYF.

This sequence joins TRBV10-3 and TRBJ1-1; D gene ambiguous. V lost 7 bases, J lost 0 bases, and 12 bases lay in between. The CDR3 is 14 amino acids. Germline CDR1 is ENHRY and CDR2 is SYGVKD. CDR3 amino acids: CAIKTTQLNTEAFF. CDR3 bases: TGTGCCATCAAGACTACACAGTTGAACACTGAAGCTTTCTTT.

This chain links TRBV4-2 with TRBJ1-5; D gene unclear. This CDR3 has 16 residues. With 0 bases removed from V and 3 bases from J, the gap between germline ends came to 12 bases. From germline, CDR1 is LGHNA and CDR2 YNFKEQ. The CDR3 region has the DNA TGTGCCAGCAGCCAAGAACTCTGGGCCAACAATCAGCCCCAGCATTTT. Protein: CASSQELWANNQPQHF.

This chain links TRBV9 with TRBJ1-3; 9 nucleotides agree with TRBD1. Germline CDR1 reads SGDLS; CDR2 reads YYNGEE. This CDR3 region has 15 residues. Unmatched junction bases numbered 6, after V lost 4 bases and J lost 4 bases. DNA of the CDR3: TGTGCCAGCAGCCCACAGGGGGCGCCCGGAAACACCATATATTTT. Residues: CASSPQGAPGNTIYF.

The chain couples TRBV24-1 to TRBJ2-2; TRBD1 might be the D (5 bases). The CDR3 sequence is 16 residues long. Germline CDR1 reads KGHDR; CDR2 reads SFDVKD. V was trimmed by 2 bases and J by 3 bases, leaving 12 bases between them. The CDR3 nucleotides read TGTGCCACCAGTGATTCCAGGGTATGGGACACCGGGGAGCTGTTTTTT. Translated: CATSDSRVWDTGELFF.

The gene calls are TRBV3-1 (or the pseudogene TRBV3-2) and TRBJ2-3; 15 nucleotides match TRBD2. Per the germline V gene, CDR1 is LGHDT and CDR2 is YNNKEL (reference sequence). This CDR3 region has 20 residues. V shed 1 base, J shed 10 bases, and the junction held 18 bases outside the gene matches. The CDR3 DNA is TGTGCCAGCAGCCAAGGGGGACTAGCGGGGGGCCCCAGCATCGTCGGAGCGCAGTATTTT. It codes for CASSQGGLAGGPSIVGAQYF.

This chain joins TRBV6-5 and TRBJ1-1; tentative D call: TRBD1 (6 bases). This CDR3 has 14 amino acids. Trimming pared 5 bases from V and 1 base from J, leaving 11 bases between. Germline V CDR1 and CDR2: MNHEY, SVGAGI. Here the CDR3 DNA reads TGTGCCAGCAGTCGACAGGAGGCGAACACTGAAGCTTTCTTT. It translates to CASSRQEANTEAFF.

The J gene is TRBJ2-5, the V gene TRBV5-1; TRBD2 matches 7 bases. CDR3 length equals 15 residues. Looked up from germline, CDR1 is SGHRS and CDR2 is YFSETQ. The junction had 5 bases not matched to a gene; V was cut back by 0 bases and J by 3 bases. The DNA of the CDR3 is TGCGCCAGCAGCTTGGGGACTAGTTGGGAAGAGACCCAGTACTTC. It specifies CASSLGTSWEETQYF.

The CDR3 DNA is TGTGCCAGCAGATACAGCACAACTAATGAAAAACTGTTTTTT. It codes for CASRYSTTNEKLFF. The chain links TRBV6-5 to TRBJ1-4, with D unresolved. The CDR3 loop spans 14 amino acids. Trimming pared 6 bases from V and 0 bases from J, leaving 8 bases between. Germline assignment: CDR1 MNHEY and CDR2 SVGAGI.

The rearrangement uses TRBV28 and TRBJ2-7, with 16 bases lining up with TRBD2. The CDR3 runs 21 residues. The V gene's germline CDR1 is MDHEN and CDR2 SYDVKM. Trimming removed 2 bases from V and 6 bases from J; junction bases left unmatched: 19. The CDR3 spells CASSLLTSGTSGRAFRAEQYF. The CDR3 DNA reads as TGTGCCAGCAGTTTACTAACATCCGGGACTAGCGGGAGGGCCTTCAGAGCCGAGCAGTACTTC.

The chain is built from TRBV10-3 and TRBJ1-6; TRBD1 matches at 8 bases. This CDR3 region has 12 residues. J was trimmed by 10 bases and V by 9 bases; bases with no gene match: 5. CDR1 ENHRY and CDR2 SYGVKD come from the germline V gene. This CDR3 is CAIRTGPSPLHF. Written as DNA, the CDR3 is TGTGCCATTCGGACAGGGCCCTCACCCCTCCACTTT.

The chain has TRBV5-1 and TRBJ1-6; unclear D gene. Germline V CDR1 and CDR2: SGHRS, YFSETQ. Between the trimmed V and J ends, which lost 4 bases and 6 bases, there was a span of 14 bases. CDR3 length: 15 amino acids. The CDR3 spells CASSRDSGFNSPLHF. The CDR3 DNA reads as TGCGCCAGCAGCCGAGATTCCGGGTTTAATTCACCCCTCCACTTT.

This clone was observed a handful of times. The chain carries TRBV27 and TRBJ2-7; 10 nucleotides line up with TRBD2. The CDR3 covers 14 residues. Germline V gene sequence: CDR1 MNHEY, CDR2 SMNVEV (reference sequence). J gave up 3 bases and V 4 bases, and 3 bases lay outside the gene matches. The CDR3 spells CASSSGLASYEQYF. Written as DNA, the CDR3 is TGTGCCAGCAGTTCGGGACTAGCGAGCTACGAGCAGTACTTC.

V and J are TRBV7-2 and TRBJ2-7, with 8 bases lining up with TRBD2. The V and J ends lost 5 bases and 3 bases, in that order; junction bases with no gene match: 9. The V gene's germline CDR1 is SGHTA and CDR2 FQGNSA. The CDR3 runs to 15 residues. Here the CDR3 DNA reads TGTGCCAGCAGCCCCCGGGGGGGGCAATTCTACGAGCAGTACTTC. Translated, it gives CASSPRGGQFYEQYF.